What follows are 17 T cell receptor beta chains derived from one specimen sequenced in a study of beta chain features in type 1 diabetes. The study reverse transcribed the entire isolated RNA, so it sequenced expressed TCRB transcripts. Repertoires were generated with immunoSEQ multiplex PCR, while TCRdb's copy carries only in-frame clones and drops some. The repertoire holds 200,000 to 300,000 clones, about 26% seen once, with roughly 4.1% in the top ten. The sample taken for sequencing was central memory CD4+ T cells from blood. These receptors were taken from a man younger than 40 in good health.

The chain recombines TRBV7-2 with TRBJ2-5; D perhaps matches TRBD2 (6 bases). The CDR3 is 13 residues long. Germline lookup yields CDR1 SGHTA and CDR2 FQGNSA. Trimming removed 5 bases at V and 5 bases at J, with 12 bases between. In nucleotides, the CDR3 is TGTGCCAGCAGCCAACGAGGGAGGGAGACCCAGTACTTC. Protein: CASSQRGRETQYF. The full variable domain, with the rest looked up from reference TRBV7-2 and TRBJ2-5, is GAGVSQSPSNKVTEKGKDVELRCDPISGHTALYWYRQSLGQGLEFLIYFQGNSAPDKSGLPSDRFSAERTGGSVSTLTIQRTQQEDSAVYLCASSQRGRETQYFGPGTRLLVL.

V gene TRBV14 combines with J gene TRBJ2-1; the D is unclear. The CDR3 sequence is 15 residues long. The V gene lost 0 bases and the J gene lost 5 bases, with 11 bases spanning the gap. Germline CDR1 SGHDN, CDR2 FVKESK. The CDR3 DNA reads as TGTGCCAGCAGCCAAGATTCTTTCCCGAACAATGAGCAGTTCTTC. Encoded protein: CASSQDSFPNNEQFF.

This sequence joins TRBV18 and TRBJ2-5; TRBD2 might be the D (5 bases). The CDR3 extends over 13 amino acids. With 3 bases removed from V and 5 bases from J, the gap between germline ends came to 10 bases. The germline CDR1 and CDR2 sequences are KGHSH and LQKENI. DNA of the CDR3: TGTGCCAGCTCACCCGGACTGGCGGAGACCCAGTACTTC. It yields the protein CASSPGLAETQYF.

In regard to this clone: At one end, the junction sequence differs from germline, possibly due to a read error. The rearrangement joins TRBV6-1 to TRBJ2-5, with D perhaps matching TRBD2 (6 bases). This CDR3 spans 15 amino acids. Germline V gene data show CDR1 as MNHNS and CDR2 as SASEGT. The CDR3 is CACSVQGLTVETQYF. DNA for the CDR3: TGTGCCTGCAGTGTCCAAGGACTAACGGTAGAGACCCAGTACTTC.

The chain recombines TRBV2 with TRBJ2-6, with D hard to call. V lost 8 bases and J lost 2, with 7 bases in between. CDR3 length: 13 amino acids. The germline CDR1 and CDR2 sequences are SNHLY and FYNNEI. The CDR3 region has the DNA TGTGCCAGCGGGTCGACTGGGGCCAACGTCCTGACTTTC. Amino acid sequence: CASGSTGANVLTF.

In its sample, this clone was seen many times. A far larger clone lies a single base away; this is likely a read error. In nucleotides, the CDR3 is TGTGCCCGCAGTCGAGCGATGGGCCGGGCGGGGAATGAGCAGTTCTTC. Amino acid sequence: CARSRAMGRAGNEQFF. This chain uses TRBV14 with TRBJ2-1; possible D gene TRBD2, 6 bases. The CDR3 contains 16 residues. Germline V lookup: CDR1 SGHDN, CDR2 FVKESK.

As to this clone: This may be a read error: a much more frequent sequence differs by one nucleotide. Other DNA sequences from this sample encode an identical CDR3 as well. The rearrangement links TRBV18 to TRBJ2-5; D is unclear. Trimming stripped 5 bases from V and 0 bases from J, with 4 bases between. There are 12 residues in the CDR3. The V gene's germline CDR1 is KGHSH and CDR2 LQKENI. In nucleotides, the CDR3 is TGTGCCAGCTCAGGGGACCAAGAGACCCAGTACTTC. Protein sequence: CASSGDQETQYF. The full variable domain, rest sourced from reference TRBV18 and TRBJ2-5, is NAGVMQNPRHLVRRRGQEARLRCSPMKGHSHVYWYRQLPEEGLKFMVYLQKENIIDESGMPKERFSAEFPKEGPSILRIQQVVRGDSAAYFCASSGDQETQYFGPGTRLLVL.

This clone was seen a handful of times. The gene calls are TRBV29-1 and TRBJ1-1, with D uncertain. V was trimmed by 2 bases and J by 0 bases, leaving 7 bases between them. Germline V CDR1 and CDR2: SQVTM, ANQGSEA. This CDR3 spans 13 amino acids. CDR3 sequence: CSVERVMNTEAFF. DNA for the CDR3: TGCAGCGTTGAAAGGGTTATGAACACTGAAGCTTTCTTT.

The CDR3 DNA follows: TGTGCCAGCAGTTTCGGAGTAGGACCAGATACGCAGTATTTT. It yields the protein CASSFGVGPDTQYF. This chain joins TRBV27 and TRBJ2-3; D is unclear. Between the trimmed V and J ends, which lost 3 bases and 4 bases, there was a span of 11 bases. This CDR3 has 14 amino acids. The germline V gene has CDR1 MNHEY and CDR2 SMNVEV (reference sequence).

This clone was detected only a few times. The rearrangement links TRBV4-1 to TRBJ2-7; tentatively, D is TRBD2 (6 bases). The CDR3 length is 15 residues. Germline CDR1 MGHRA, CDR2 YSYEKL. Deletions cut 4 bases from V and 0 bases from J, with 13 bases between. CDR3 DNA: TGCGCCAGCAGCCTTAGCGGAGTCGGCTCCTACGAGCAGTACTTC. Protein: CASSLSGVGSYEQYF.

Concerning this clone itself: This sample includes further DNA sequences coding for the same CDR3. The J gene is TRBJ2-1, the V gene TRBV7-2; 9 bases map to TRBD1. J gave up 7 bases and V 1 base, and 5 bases lay outside the gene matches. The CDR3 consists of 15 residues. Per germline, CDR1 SGHTA and CDR2 FQGNSA. CDR3 sequence reads: CASSLGGTGRNEQFF. CDR3 DNA sequence: TGTGCCAGCAGCTTAGGGGGGACAGGGAGGAATGAGCAGTTCTTC.

This clone has only a few counts. The chain joins TRBV29-1 to TRBJ1-2; the match to TRBD1 covers 8 bases. The V and J ends lost 7 bases and 3 bases, in that order; junction bases with no gene match: 10. This CDR3 has 14 residues. Looked up from germline, CDR1 is SQVTM and CDR2 is ANQGSEA. The CDR3 reads CSAPGQGDDYGYTF. The CDR3 DNA sequence: TGCAGCGCACCAGGACAGGGAGACGACTATGGCTACACCTTC.

This clone was seen once. The CDR3 reads CSTRGVATDTQYF. DNA of the CDR3: TGCAGCACCCGGGGGGTGGCCACAGATACGCAGTATTTT. The V gene is TRBV29-1, the J gene TRBJ2-3; 7 bases are a match to TRBD2. Germline V gene lookup returns CDR1 SQVTM and CDR2 ANQGSEA. Trimming removed 8 bases from V and 2 bases from J; junction bases left unmatched: 7. The CDR3 length is 13 residues.

The genes are TRBV15 and TRBJ2-7; no clear D. V lost 6 bases, J lost 4 bases, and 10 bases lay in between. This CDR3 comprises 12 residues. Per the germline V gene, CDR1 is LNHNV and CDR2 is YYDKDF (reference sequence). In nucleotides, the CDR3 is TGTGCCACCAGTAAGGACGGATACGAGCAGTACTTC. Translation gives CATSKDGYEQYF.

The chain has TRBV2 and TRBJ2-1; the D is unclear. The CDR3 totals 15 residues. The V end was cut by 0 bases, the J end by 9 bases, with 15 bases between. CDR1 SNHLY and CDR2 FYNNEI come from the germline V gene. The CDR3 loop reads CASSEARQKLAEQFF. CDR3 nucleotides: TGTGCCAGCAGTGAAGCGAGGCAGAAACTGGCTGAGCAGTTCTTC. The complete variable domain, with remaining parts taken from reference TRBV2 and TRBJ2-1, reads EPEVTQTPSHQVTQMGQEVILRCVPISNHLYFYWYRQILGQKVEFLVSFYNNEISEKSEIFDDQFSVERPDGSNFTLKIRSTKLEDSAMYFCASSEARQKLAEQFFGPGTRLTVL.

A few counts support this clone. The chain joins TRBV5-1 to TRBJ2-6, with D unresolved. Trimming took off 4 bases at V and 0 bases at J, with 23 bases between the two ends. The CDR3 covers 20 residues. The germline V gene encodes CDR1 SGHRS and CDR2 YFSETQ. CDR3 sequence (DNA): TGCGCCAGCAGCCTCGATGGTACCCTAAGTACCAGCTCTGGGGCCAACGTCCTGACTTTC. Translation: CASSLDGTLSTSSGANVLTF.

The chain employs TRBV4-3 and TRBJ2-1, with D uncertain. From germline, CDR1 is LGHNA and CDR2 YSLEER. This CDR3 has 14 residues. Trimming stripped 4 bases from V and 3 bases from J, with 10 bases between. The CDR3 loop reads CASSPGVSYNEQFF. The CDR3 DNA sequence: TGCGCCAGCAGCCCAGGTGTCAGCTACAATGAGCAGTTCTTC.